These 10 T cell receptor beta chains were sequenced from one sample in a study of T cell responses to AZD1222 COVID-19 vaccine. Assay used: immunoSEQ multiplex PCR; TCRdb lists only in-frame clones, some missing. The table has approximately 91,000 clones, around 90% seen once. Sequenced here: peripheral blood, sampled 28 days after the second AZD1222 dose. Source of these receptors: an adult who received the AZD1222 COVID-19 vaccine.

CDR3 nucleotide sequence: TGTGCCAGCAGTGACGATGTCGGCAGGGGCTCTAATTCACCCCTCCACTTT. This gives the protein CASSDDVGRGSNSPLHF. This sequence joins TRBV6-1 and TRBJ1-6; a possible D gene is TRBD1 (6 bases). This CDR3 region has 17 residues. Germline values: CDR1 MNHNS, CDR2 SASEGT. Trimming took off 3 bases at V and 6 bases at J, with 18 bases between the two ends.

The DNA for the CDR3 is TGCGCCAGCGGGAGAGGTGAGACCCAGTACTTC. Translating gives CASGRGETQYF. V usage is TRBV5-1 and J usage is TRBJ2-5, with TRBD2 as a possible D gene (5 bases). Germline V gene sequence: CDR1 SGHRS, CDR2 YFSETQ. This CDR3 comprises 11 residues. Trimming cost V 7 bases and J 5 bases, with 9 bases left between them.

This rearrangement joins TRBV14 to TRBJ2-5, with 15 nucleotides matching TRBD2. The CDR3 is 18 residues long. Germline V CDR1 and CDR2: SGHDN, FVKESK. V lost 5 bases to trimming and J lost 4 bases; unmatched junction nucleotides: 11. The CDR3 region has the DNA TGTGCCAGCAGCTTGCGGACTAGCGGGAGGGCTAGGATAGAGACCCAGTACTTC. This codes for CASSLRTSGRARIETQYF.

The chain uses TRBV5-1 and TRBJ1-4; D possibly corresponds to TRBD1 (5 bases). The CDR3 is 16 residues long. Germline V lookup: CDR1 SGHRS, CDR2 YFSETQ. V lost 4 bases and J 4 bases, leaving 17 bases between the germline ends. The CDR3 coding sequence is TGCGCCAGCAGCCCGGAATGGGGGTTGATTAATGAAAAACTGTTTTTT. It specifies CASSPEWGLINEKLFF.

This chain connects TRBV7-2 to TRBJ2-1; 9 nucleotides agree with TRBD1. CDR3 size: 15 residues. The ends lost 5 bases at V and 8 bases at J; junction bases unmatched: 10. Germline CDR1 SGHTA, CDR2 FQGNSA. In DNA, the CDR3 is TGTGCCAGCAGCCCCGGGACAGGGACGGGTGATGAGCAGTTCTTC. It is translated as CASSPGTGTGDEQFF.

This chain connects TRBV28 to TRBJ1-2; D is perhaps TRBD1 (6 bases). The V gene's germline CDR1 is MDHEN and CDR2 SYDVKM. This CDR3 comprises 18 residues. V was clipped by 3 bases and J by 6 bases, with 26 bases between them. CDR3 sequence reads: CASSLFPQPGGEVDGYTF. DNA of the CDR3: TGTGCCAGCAGTTTGTTCCCACAGCCCGGGGGCGAAGTGGATGGCTACACCTTC.

The V call is TRBV18, the J call TRBJ1-5; D may be TRBD1 (6 bases). This CDR3 comprises 14 residues. V shed 2 bases and J shed 5 bases, with 10 bases lying between them. Looked up from germline, CDR1 is KGHSH and CDR2 is LQKENI. The CDR3 spells CASSPGQGHQPQHF. The CDR3 nucleotides read TGTGCCAGCTCACCAGGGCAGGGGCATCAGCCCCAGCATTTT. The whole variable domain, filled in from reference TRBV18 and TRBJ1-5, reads NAGVMQNPRHLVRRRGQEARLRCSPMKGHSHVYWYRQLPEEGLKFMVYLQKENIIDESGMPKERFSAEFPKEGPSILRIQQVVRGDSAAYFCASSPGQGHQPQHFGDGTRLSIL.

J is TRBJ1-2 and V is TRBV28; D not certain. Germline assignment: CDR1 MDHEN and CDR2 SYDVKM. The CDR3 spans 16 residues. Deletions cut 1 base from V and 0 bases from J, with 12 bases between. The chain's CDR3 is CASSLLLGSTNYGYTF. The CDR3 DNA reads TGTGCCAGCAGTTTATTGTTGGGCAGCACTAACTATGGCTACACCTTC.

The genes are TRBV5-1 and TRBJ1-6; 7 nucleotides line up with TRBD1. The CDR3 is made up of 15 amino acids. V lost 3 bases, J lost 7 bases, and 7 bases stayed unmatched. Germline lookup yields CDR1 SGHRS and CDR2 YFSETQ. The CDR3 DNA reads TGCGCCAGCAGCTGGGAGACAGGGCAAAATTCACCCCTCCACTTT. It translates to CASSWETGQNSPLHF.

The chain is built from TRBV9 and TRBJ2-1; 9 nucleotides align to TRBD1. Germline CDR1 SGDLS, CDR2 YYNGEE. V trimming: 6 bases; J trimming: 8 bases; junction bases outside the gene matches: 9. The CDR3 has 14 residues. The CDR3 sequence is CASTRTGARDEQFF. CDR3 coding DNA: TGTGCCAGCACCCGGACAGGGGCTAGGGATGAGCAGTTCTTC.